This TCR beta chain was sequenced for a study of Graves' ophthalmopathy and Graves' hyperthyroidism. This clonotype was seen many times. Its antigen is not identified. For repertoire sequencing, the TCR beta CDR3 regions were amplified from RNA transcripts. Second-round multiplex PCR came after a first-round RT-PCR that employed HTBI primers. TCRdb reanalysed the multiplex PCR reads using MiXCR and keeps one entry per CDR3 protein. This table has roughly 400,000 distinct CDR3 sequences, around 16% appearing once. Study-level findings and limits: The authors also found most expanded thyroid clonotypes above 0.001 frequency in blood.

The source of this sequence is a woman between 18 and 29 years old with Graves' ophthalmopathy. Sequencing was performed on peripheral blood.

The CDR3 coding sequence is TGTGCCACCAGCGAAAGCGGGAGAGTCTACGAGCAGTACTTC. It translates to CATSESGRVYEQYF. This chain joins TRBV15 and TRBJ2-7, with 8 positions matching TRBD2. The CDR3 is 14 amino acids. Trimming took 5 bases from V and 3 from J; bases not matched to a gene: 6. Germline V gene sequence: CDR1 LNHNV, CDR2 YYDKDF (reference sequence).